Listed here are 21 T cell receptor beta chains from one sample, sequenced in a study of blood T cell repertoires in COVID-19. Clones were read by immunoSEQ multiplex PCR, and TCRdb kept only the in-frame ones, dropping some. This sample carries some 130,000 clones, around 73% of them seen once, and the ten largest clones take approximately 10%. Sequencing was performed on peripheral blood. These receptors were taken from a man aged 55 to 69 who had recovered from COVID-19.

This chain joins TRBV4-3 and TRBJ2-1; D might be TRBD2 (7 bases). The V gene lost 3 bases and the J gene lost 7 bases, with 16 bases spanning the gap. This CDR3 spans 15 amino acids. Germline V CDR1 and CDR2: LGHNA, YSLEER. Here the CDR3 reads CASSHVTGGRNEQFF. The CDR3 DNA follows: TGCGCCAGCAGCCACGTTACCGGGGGGCGGAATGAGCAGTTCTTC.

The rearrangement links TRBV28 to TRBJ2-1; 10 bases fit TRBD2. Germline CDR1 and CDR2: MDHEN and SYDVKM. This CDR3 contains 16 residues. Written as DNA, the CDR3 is TGTGCAACGGCGGGGCCTAGCGGGAGATTTGGCGATGAGCAGTTCTTC. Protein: CATAGPSGRFGDEQFF.

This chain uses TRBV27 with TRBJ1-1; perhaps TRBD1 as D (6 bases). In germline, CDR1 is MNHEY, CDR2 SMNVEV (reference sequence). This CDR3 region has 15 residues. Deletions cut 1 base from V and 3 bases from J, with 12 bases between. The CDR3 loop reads CASSLWGGADTEAFF. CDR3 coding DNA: TGTGCCAGCAGTTTATGGGGGGGCGCGGACACTGAAGCTTTCTTT.

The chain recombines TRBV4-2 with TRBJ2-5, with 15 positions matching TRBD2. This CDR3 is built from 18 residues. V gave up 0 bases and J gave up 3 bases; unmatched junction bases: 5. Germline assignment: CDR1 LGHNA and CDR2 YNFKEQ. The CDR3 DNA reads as TGTGCCAGCAGCCAAGATGGTCGGACTAGCGGGGGGGAAGAGACCCAGTACTTC. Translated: CASSQDGRTSGGEETQYF.

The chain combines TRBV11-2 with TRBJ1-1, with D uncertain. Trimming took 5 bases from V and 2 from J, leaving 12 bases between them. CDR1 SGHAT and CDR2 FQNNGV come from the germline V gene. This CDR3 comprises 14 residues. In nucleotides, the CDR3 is TGTGCCAGCAGCGCCTCGTACAGCAACACTGAAGCTTTCTTT. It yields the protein CASSASYSNTEAFF.

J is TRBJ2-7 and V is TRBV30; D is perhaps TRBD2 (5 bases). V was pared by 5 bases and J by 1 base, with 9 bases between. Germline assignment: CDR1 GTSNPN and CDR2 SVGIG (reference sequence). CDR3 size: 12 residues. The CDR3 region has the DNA TGTGCCTGGGGAAGAGGGTCCTACGAGCAGTACTTC. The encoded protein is CAWGRGSYEQYF.

CDR3 coding DNA: TGCAGTGCTAGTCCCGGGAGCTCCTACGAGCAGTACTTC. Translation gives CSASPGSSYEQYF. The chain uses TRBV20-1 and TRBJ2-7, with a possible D match to TRBD2 (6 bases). Trimming shortened V by 3 bases and J by 0 bases, and 9 bases separated the two germline ends. Germline V gene lookup returns CDR1 DFQATT and CDR2 SNEGSKA (reference sequence). This CDR3 is built from 13 residues.

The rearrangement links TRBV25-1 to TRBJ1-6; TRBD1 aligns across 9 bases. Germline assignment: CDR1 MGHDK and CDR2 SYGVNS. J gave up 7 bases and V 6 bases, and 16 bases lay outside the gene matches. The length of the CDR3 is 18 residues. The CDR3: CASRSGTGRSYSNSPLHF. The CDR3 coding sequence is TGTGCCAGCAGATCCGGGACAGGGAGAAGCTATTCCAATTCACCCCTCCACTTT.

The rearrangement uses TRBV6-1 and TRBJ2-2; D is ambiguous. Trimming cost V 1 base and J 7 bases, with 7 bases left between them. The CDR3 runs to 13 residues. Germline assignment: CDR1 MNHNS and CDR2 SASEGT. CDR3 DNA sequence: TGTGCCAGCAGTGAAGACTTGTACGGGGAGCTGTTTTTT. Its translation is CASSEDLYGELFF.

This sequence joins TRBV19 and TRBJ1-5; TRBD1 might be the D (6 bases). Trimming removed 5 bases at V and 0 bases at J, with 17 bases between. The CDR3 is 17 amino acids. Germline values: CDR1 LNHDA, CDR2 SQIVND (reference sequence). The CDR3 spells CASSLTVGARSNQPQHF. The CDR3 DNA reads TGTGCCAGTAGTCTCACAGTGGGGGCGCGTAGCAATCAGCCCCAGCATTTT.

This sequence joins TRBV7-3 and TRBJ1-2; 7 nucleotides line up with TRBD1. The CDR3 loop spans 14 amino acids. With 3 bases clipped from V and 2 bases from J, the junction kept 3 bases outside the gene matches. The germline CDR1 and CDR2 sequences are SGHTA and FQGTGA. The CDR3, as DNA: TGTGCCAGCAGCTTCGGGGACAGCAACTATGGCTACACCTTC. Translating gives CASSFGDSNYGYTF.

In DNA form, the CDR3 reads TGTGCCAGCACCAGGACAGGTTCTGAAGCTTTCTTT. It specifies CASTRTGSEAFF. The gene calls are TRBV12-3 or TRBV12-4 and TRBJ1-1; 7 bases align to TRBD1. V lost 7 bases and J lost 6; bases outside the gene matches: 5. This CDR3 contains 12 residues.

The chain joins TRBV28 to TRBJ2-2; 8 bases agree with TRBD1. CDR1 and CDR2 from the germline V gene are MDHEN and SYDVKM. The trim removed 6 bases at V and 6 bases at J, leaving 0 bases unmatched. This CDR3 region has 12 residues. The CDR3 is CASRTGAGELFF. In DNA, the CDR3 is TGTGCCAGCAGGACAGGGGCCGGGGAGCTGTTTTTT.

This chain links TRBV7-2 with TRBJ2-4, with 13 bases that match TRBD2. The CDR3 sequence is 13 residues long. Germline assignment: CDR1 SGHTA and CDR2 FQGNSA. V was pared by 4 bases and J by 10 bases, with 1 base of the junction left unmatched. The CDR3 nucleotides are TGTGCCAGCAGCTCGGGACTAGCGGGGATTCAGTACTTC. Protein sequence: CASSSGLAGIQYF. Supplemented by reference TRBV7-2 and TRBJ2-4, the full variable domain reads GAGVSQSPSNKVTEKGKDVELRCDPISGHTALYWYRQSLGQGLEFLIYFQGNSAPDKSGLPSDRFSAERTGGSVSTLTIQRTQQEDSAVYLCASSSGLAGIQYFGAGTRLSVL.

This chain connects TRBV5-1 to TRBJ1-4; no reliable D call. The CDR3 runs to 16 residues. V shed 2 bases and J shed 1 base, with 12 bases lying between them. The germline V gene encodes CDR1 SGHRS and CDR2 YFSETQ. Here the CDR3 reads CASSLSSPQTNEKLFF. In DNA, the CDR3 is TGCGCCAGCAGCTTAAGTAGCCCTCAAACTAATGAAAAACTGTTTTTT.

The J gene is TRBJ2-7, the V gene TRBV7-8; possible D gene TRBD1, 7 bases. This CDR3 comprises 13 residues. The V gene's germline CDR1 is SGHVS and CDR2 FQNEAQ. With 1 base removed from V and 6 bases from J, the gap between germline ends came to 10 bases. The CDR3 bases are TGTGCCAGCAGCTTAGGCCAGGGGGGCGAGCAGTACTTC. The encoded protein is CASSLGQGGEQYF.

As DNA, the CDR3 is TGTGCCAGCAGTTTTACAGGGGCCTCCTACGAGCAGTACTTC. As protein: CASSFTGASYEQYF. V is TRBV27 and J is TRBJ2-7, with 7 bases lining up with TRBD1. Germline V gene lookup returns CDR1 MNHEY and CDR2 SMNVEV (reference sequence). The junction had 2 bases not matched to a gene; V was cut back by 3 bases and J by 0 bases. This CDR3 contains 14 residues.

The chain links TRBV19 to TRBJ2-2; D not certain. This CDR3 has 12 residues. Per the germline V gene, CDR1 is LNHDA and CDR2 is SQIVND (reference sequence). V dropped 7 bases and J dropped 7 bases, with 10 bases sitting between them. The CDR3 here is CASTRVGGELFF. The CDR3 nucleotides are TGTGCCAGTACTCGGGTTGGCGGGGAGCTGTTTTTT. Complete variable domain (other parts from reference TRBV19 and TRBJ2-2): DGGITQSPKYLFRKEGQNVTLSCEQNLNHDAMYWYRQDPGQGLRLIYYSQIVNDFQKGDIAEGYSVSREKKESFPLTVTSAQKNPTAFYLCASTRVGGELFFGEGSRLTVL.

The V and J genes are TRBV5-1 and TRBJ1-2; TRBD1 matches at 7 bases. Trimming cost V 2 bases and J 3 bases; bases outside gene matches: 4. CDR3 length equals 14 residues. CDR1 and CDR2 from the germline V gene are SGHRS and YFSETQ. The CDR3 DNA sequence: TGCGCCAGCAGCTTTAAGGGACAGTACTATGGCTACACCTTC. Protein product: CASSFKGQYYGYTF.

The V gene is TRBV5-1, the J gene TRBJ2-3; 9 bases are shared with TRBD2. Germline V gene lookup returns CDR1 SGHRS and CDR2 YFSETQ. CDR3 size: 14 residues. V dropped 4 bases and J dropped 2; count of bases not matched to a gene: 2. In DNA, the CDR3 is TGCGCCAGCAGCGCGGGGGGGAACACAGATACGCAGTATTTT. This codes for CASSAGGNTDTQYF.

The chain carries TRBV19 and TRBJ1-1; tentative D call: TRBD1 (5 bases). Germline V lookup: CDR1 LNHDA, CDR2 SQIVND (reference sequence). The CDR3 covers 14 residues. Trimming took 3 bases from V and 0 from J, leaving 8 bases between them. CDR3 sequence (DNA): TGTGCCAGTAGTATTAGGGGATTGAACACTGAAGCTTTCTTT. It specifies CASSIRGLNTEAFF. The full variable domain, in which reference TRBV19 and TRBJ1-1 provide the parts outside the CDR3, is DGGITQSPKYLFRKEGQNVTLSCEQNLNHDAMYWYRQDPGQGLRLIYYSQIVNDFQKGDIAEGYSVSREKKESFPLTVTSAQKNPTAFYLCASSIRGLNTEAFFGQGTRLTVV.